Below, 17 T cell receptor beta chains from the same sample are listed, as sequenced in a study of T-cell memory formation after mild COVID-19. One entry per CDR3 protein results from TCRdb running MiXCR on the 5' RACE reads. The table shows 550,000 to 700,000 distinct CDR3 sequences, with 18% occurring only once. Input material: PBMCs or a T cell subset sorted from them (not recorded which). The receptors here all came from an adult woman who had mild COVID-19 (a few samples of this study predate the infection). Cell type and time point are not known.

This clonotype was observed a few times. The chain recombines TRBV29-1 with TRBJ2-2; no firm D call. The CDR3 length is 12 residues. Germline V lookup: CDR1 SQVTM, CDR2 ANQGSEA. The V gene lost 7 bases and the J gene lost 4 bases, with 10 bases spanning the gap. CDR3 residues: CSADLGTGELFF. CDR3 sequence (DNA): TGCAGCGCCGATCTGGGCACCGGGGAGCTGTTTTTT.

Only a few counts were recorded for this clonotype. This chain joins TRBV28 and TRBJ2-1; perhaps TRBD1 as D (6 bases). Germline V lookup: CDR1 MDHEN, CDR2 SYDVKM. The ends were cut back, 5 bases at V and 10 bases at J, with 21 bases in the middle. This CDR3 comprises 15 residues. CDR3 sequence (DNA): TGTGCCAGCAGTCTCATAACGAAACAGGGAGTCGAGCAGTTCTTC. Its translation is CASSLITKQGVEQFF.

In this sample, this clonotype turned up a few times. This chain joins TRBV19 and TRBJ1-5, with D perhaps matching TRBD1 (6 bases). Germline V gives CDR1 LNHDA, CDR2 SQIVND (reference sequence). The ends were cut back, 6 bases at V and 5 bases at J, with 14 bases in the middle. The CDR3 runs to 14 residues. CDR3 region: CASRTQGLHQPQHF. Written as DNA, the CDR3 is TGTGCCAGTAGGACCCAGGGGTTGCATCAGCCCCAGCATTTT.

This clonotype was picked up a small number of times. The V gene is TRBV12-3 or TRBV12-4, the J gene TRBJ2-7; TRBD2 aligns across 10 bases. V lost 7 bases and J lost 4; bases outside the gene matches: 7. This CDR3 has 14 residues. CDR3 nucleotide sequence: TGTGCCAGCACCCAGGGGGGACTAGCGTACGAGCAGTACTTC. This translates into CASTQGGLAYEQYF.

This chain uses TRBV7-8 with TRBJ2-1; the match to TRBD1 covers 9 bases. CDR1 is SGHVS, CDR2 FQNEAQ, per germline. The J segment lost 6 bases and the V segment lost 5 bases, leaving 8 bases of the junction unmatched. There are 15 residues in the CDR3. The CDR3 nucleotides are TGTGCCAGCAGCCCGGGACAGGGACGGGGCAATGAGCAGTTCTTC. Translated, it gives CASSPGQGRGNEQFF.

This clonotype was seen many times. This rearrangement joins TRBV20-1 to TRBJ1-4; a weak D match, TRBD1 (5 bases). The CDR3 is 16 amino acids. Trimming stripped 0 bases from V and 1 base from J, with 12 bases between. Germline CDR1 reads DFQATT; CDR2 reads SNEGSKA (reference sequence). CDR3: CSARDAGVGTNEKLFF. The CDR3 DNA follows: TGCAGTGCTAGAGATGCGGGGGTCGGAACTAATGAAAAACTGTTTTTT.

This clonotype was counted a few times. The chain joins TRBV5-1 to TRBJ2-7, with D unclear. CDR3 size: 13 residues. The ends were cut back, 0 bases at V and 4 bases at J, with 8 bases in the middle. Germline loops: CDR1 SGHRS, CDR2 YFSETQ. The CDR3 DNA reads TGCGCCAGCAGCTTGGAGACACCGTACGAGCAGTACTTC. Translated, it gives CASSLETPYEQYF.

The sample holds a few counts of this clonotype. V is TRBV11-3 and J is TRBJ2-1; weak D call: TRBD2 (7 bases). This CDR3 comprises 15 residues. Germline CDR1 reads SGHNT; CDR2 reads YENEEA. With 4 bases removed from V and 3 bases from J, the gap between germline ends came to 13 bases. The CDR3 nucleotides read TGTGCCAGCAGCTCCCGAGGGGGGGTCTACAATGAGCAGTTCTTC. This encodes CASSSRGGVYNEQFF.

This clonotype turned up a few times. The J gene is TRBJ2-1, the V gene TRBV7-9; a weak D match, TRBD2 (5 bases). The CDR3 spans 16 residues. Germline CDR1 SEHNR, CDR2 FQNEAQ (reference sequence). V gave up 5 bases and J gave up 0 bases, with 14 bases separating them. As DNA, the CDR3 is TGTGCCAGCAGCCCTTGGACGGGGAGCTCCTACAATGAGCAGTTCTTC. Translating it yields CASSPWTGSSYNEQFF.

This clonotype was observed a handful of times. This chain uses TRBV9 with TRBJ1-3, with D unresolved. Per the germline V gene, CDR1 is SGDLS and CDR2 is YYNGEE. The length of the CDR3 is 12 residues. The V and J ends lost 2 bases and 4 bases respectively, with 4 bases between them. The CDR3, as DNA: TGTGCCAGCAGCGTTCAGGGAAACACCATATATTTT. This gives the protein CASSVQGNTIYF.

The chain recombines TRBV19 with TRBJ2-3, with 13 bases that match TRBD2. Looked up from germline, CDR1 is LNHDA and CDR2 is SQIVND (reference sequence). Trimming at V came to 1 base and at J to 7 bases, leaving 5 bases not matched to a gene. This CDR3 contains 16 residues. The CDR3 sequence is CASSIARLAGGYTQYF. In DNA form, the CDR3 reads TGTGCCAGTAGTATAGCCCGACTAGCGGGGGGATATACGCAGTATTTT.

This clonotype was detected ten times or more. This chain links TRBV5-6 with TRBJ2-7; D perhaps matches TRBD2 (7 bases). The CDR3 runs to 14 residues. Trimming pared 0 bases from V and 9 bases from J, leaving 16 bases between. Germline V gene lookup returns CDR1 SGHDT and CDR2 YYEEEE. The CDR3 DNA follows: TGTGCCAGCAGCTTGGAAGGGGGAGGGCTTGGGCAGTACTTC. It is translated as CASSLEGGGLGQYF.

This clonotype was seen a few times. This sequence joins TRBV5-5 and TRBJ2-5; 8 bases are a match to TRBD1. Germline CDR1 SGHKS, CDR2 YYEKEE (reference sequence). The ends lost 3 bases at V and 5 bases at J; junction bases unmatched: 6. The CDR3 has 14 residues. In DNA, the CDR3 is TGTGCCAGCAGCTGGACAGGGATCTTGGAGACCCAGTACTTC. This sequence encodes CASSWTGILETQYF.

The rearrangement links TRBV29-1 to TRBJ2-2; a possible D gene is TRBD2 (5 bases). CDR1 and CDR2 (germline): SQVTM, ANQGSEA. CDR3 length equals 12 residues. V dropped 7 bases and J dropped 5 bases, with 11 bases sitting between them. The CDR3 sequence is CSALEGTGELFF. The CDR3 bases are TGCAGCGCCCTTGAGGGTACCGGGGAGCTGTTTTTT.

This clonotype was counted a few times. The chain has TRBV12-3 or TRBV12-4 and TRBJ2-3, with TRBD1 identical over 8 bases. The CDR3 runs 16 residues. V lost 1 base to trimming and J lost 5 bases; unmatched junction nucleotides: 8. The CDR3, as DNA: TGTGCCAGCAGTTTAGGACAGGGGCTCGTGGAAGATACGCAGTATTTT. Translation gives CASSLGQGLVEDTQYF.

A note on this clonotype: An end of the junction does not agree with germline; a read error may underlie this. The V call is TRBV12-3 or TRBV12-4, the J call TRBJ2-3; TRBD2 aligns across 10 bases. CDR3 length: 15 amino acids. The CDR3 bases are TGTGCCAGCAGTATAGCGGGAGGCCGCACAGATACGCAGTATTTT. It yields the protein CASSIAGGRTDTQYF.

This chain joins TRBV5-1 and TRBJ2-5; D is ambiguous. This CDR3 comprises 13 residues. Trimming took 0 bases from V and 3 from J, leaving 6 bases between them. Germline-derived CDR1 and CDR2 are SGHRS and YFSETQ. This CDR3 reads CASSLGSEETQYF. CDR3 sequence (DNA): TGCGCCAGCAGCTTGGGATCGGAAGAGACCCAGTACTTC. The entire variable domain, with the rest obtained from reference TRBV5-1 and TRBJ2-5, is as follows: KAGVTQTPRYLIKTRGQQVTLSCSPISGHRSVSWYQQTPGQGLQFLFEYFSETQRNKGNFPGRFSGRQFSNSRSEMNVSTLELGDSALYLCASSLGSEETQYFGPGTRLLVL.